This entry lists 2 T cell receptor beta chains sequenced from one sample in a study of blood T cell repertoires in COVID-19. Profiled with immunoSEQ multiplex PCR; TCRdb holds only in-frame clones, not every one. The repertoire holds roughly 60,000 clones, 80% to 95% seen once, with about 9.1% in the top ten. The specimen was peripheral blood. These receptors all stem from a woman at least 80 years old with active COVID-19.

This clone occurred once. The CDR3 nucleotides are TGTGCCAGCAGGGGGGGGACTTACAATGATGGCTACACCTTC. The encoded protein is CASRGGTYNDGYTF. The chain recombines TRBV2 with TRBJ1-2, with a weak D call TRBD1 (5 bases). Germline CDR1 reads SNHLY; CDR2 reads FYNNEI. V was trimmed by 6 bases and J by 6 bases, leaving 17 bases between them. There are 14 residues in the CDR3.

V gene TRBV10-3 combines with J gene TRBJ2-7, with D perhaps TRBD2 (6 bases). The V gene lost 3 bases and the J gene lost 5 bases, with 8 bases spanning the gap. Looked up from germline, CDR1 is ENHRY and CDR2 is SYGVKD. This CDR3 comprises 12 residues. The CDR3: CAISDTGDEQYV. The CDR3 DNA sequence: TGTGCCATCAGTGATACGGGGGACGAGCAGTACGTC.